The 16 T cell receptor beta chains presented below share a single source sample, sequenced in a study of vaccination effects on CD4 cells after COVID-19. The table came from immunoSEQ multiplex PCR; TCRdb's copy has only in-frame clones and leaves some out. The table has about 22,000 clones, roughly 72% seen once. The antigens for these receptors are not known. Expansion with viral peptide pools was applied to antigen-specific CD4+ T cells by the ViraFEST assay prior to sequencing. Having been cultured for around ten days, the cells underwent CD4+ T cell isolation. It was two doses of either the BNT162b2 or mRNA-1273 vaccine that participants received. Here the sequenced sample was CD4+ T cells from PBMCs cultured with HCoV-NL63 spike peptides, taken after COVID-19 vaccination. These receptor sequences come from a human donor who received a COVID-19 vaccine.

This clone showed up just a few times. This rearrangement joins TRBV10-3 to TRBJ2-1; 8 positions match TRBD1. Germline V CDR1 and CDR2: ENHRY, SYGVKD. This CDR3 is built from 15 residues. The V gene end was trimmed by 3 bases and the J gene end by 7 bases; junction bases not matched to a gene: 8. CDR3 coding DNA: TGTGCCATCAGTGAAAGGACAGGGAACTTGAATGAGCAGTTCTTC. Translated, it gives CAISERTGNLNEQFF.

The chain uses TRBV6-1 and TRBJ1-1; 7 bases match TRBD1. This CDR3 spans 15 amino acids. The germline V gene encodes CDR1 MNHNS and CDR2 SASEGT. V lost 0 bases and J lost 5; bases outside the gene matches: 6. DNA of the CDR3: TGTGCCAGCAGTGAAGCTTCGACAGGGAGAACTGAAGCTTTCTTT. Amino acids: CASSEASTGRTEAFF.

This CDR3 reads CAARQGSLGYTF. DNA for the CDR3: TGTGCCGCGCGACAGGGGTCTCTTGGCTACACCTTC. This chain connects TRBV3-1 (or the pseudogene TRBV3-2) to TRBJ1-2, with 8 bases that match TRBD1. V lost 11 bases, J lost 7 bases, and 9 bases stayed unmatched. The CDR3 is made up of 12 amino acids. Germline CDR1 LGHDT, CDR2 YNNKEL (reference sequence).

This clone was seen a handful of times. The V gene is TRBV5-1, the J gene TRBJ2-7; 8 bases are a match to TRBD1. This CDR3 region has 15 residues. The germline gives CDR1 SGHRS, CDR2 YFSETQ. J lost 2 bases, V lost 0 bases, and 4 bases had no gene match. Written as DNA, the CDR3 is TGCGCCAGCAGCTTGGTAGCAGGGGGCACCTACGAGCAGTACTTC. Its translation is CASSLVAGGTYEQYF.

This rearrangement joins TRBV5-1 to TRBJ1-5; D is possibly TRBD1 (6 bases). The V gene's germline CDR1 is SGHRS and CDR2 YFSETQ. The CDR3 covers 16 residues. Trimming took off 4 bases at V and 1 base at J, with 15 bases between the two ends. The chain's CDR3 is CASSNGQMGSNQPQHF. CDR3 bases: TGCGCCAGCAGCAATGGACAGATGGGGAGCAATCAGCCCCAGCATTTT.

The table lists this clone with a few counts. The gene calls are TRBV9 and TRBJ2-6; 7 bases align to TRBD2. With 1 base clipped from V and 0 bases from J, the junction kept 4 bases outside the gene matches. Germline CDR1 is SGDLS and CDR2 is YYNGEE. CDR3 length equals 17 residues. CDR3 region: CASSVSGVGSGANVLTF. CDR3 coding DNA: TGTGCCAGCAGCGTAAGCGGGGTGGGCTCTGGGGCCAACGTCCTGACTTTC. Full variable domain (missing parts from reference TRBV9 and TRBJ2-6): DSGVTQTPKHLITATGQRVTLRCSPRSGDLSVYWYQQSLDQGLQFLIQYYNGEERAKGNILERFSAQQFPDLHSELNLSSLELGDSALYFCASSVSGVGSGANVLTFGAGSRLTVL.

This CDR3 is CASSIIGGTYGYTF. CDR3 DNA sequence: TGTGCCAGTAGTATAATAGGCGGTACCTATGGCTACACCTTC. The genes are TRBV19 and TRBJ1-2; no reliable D call. Germline-derived CDR1 and CDR2 are LNHDA and SQIVND (reference sequence). The CDR3 spans 14 residues. Trimming pared 2 bases from V and 4 bases from J, leaving 11 bases between.

Written as DNA, the CDR3 is TGTGCCAGCAGTGAATTCAGGGGCGATTCACCCCTCCACTTT. It is translated as CASSEFRGDSPLHF. The chain combines TRBV25-1 with TRBJ1-6; a possible D gene is TRBD1 (6 bases). V lost 1 base and J 8 bases, leaving 9 bases between the germline ends. The CDR3 runs to 14 residues. Germline CDR1 MGHDK, CDR2 SYGVNS.

The V gene is TRBV4-2, the J gene TRBJ2-3; D is possibly TRBD2 (6 bases). V lost 4 bases and J 1 base, leaving 12 bases between the germline ends. CDR3 length: 15 residues. Germline CDR1 LGHNA, CDR2 YNFKEQ. DNA for the CDR3: TGTGCCAGCAGCCTGACCGGGACTGGCACAGATACGCAGTATTTT. It translates to CASSLTGTGTDTQYF.

This chain uses TRBV7-9 with TRBJ2-3, with TRBD2 as a possible D gene (6 bases). The ends were cut back, 2 bases at V and 0 bases at J, with 12 bases in the middle. Germline CDR1 and CDR2: SEHNR and FQNEAQ (reference sequence). CDR3 length equals 16 residues. The CDR3 nucleotides read TGTGCCAGCAGCTTAATTGGGGGGACCAGCACAGATACGCAGTATTTT. Protein: CASSLIGGTSTDTQYF.

This chain connects TRBV9 to TRBJ2-1; D is unclear. The CDR3 totals 12 residues. Germline V gene sequence: CDR1 SGDLS, CDR2 YYNGEE. The ends were cut back, 1 base at V and 8 bases at J, with 7 bases in the middle. The DNA for the CDR3 is TGTGCCAGCAGCGTAACCCCCCATGAGCAGTTCTTC. This sequence encodes CASSVTPHEQFF.

V is TRBV18 and J is TRBJ1-1; D may be TRBD1 (6 bases). Between the trimmed V and J ends, which lost 6 bases and 4 bases, there was a span of 12 bases. Germline lookup yields CDR1 KGHSH and CDR2 LQKENI. The CDR3 is 13 residues long. The DNA for the CDR3 is TGTGCCAGCTCCCGACAGGAGAGCACTGAAGCTTTCTTT. Encoded protein: CASSRQESTEAFF.

There are a few counts of this clone. The chain carries TRBV7-9 and TRBJ2-1; 12 positions agree with TRBD2. Germline V gene lookup returns CDR1 SEHNR and CDR2 FQNEAQ (reference sequence). The CDR3 spans 18 residues. V was clipped by 2 bases and J by 7 bases; unmatched bases: 12. The CDR3 loop reads CASSLWKPGLAGLNEQFF. DNA of the CDR3: TGTGCCAGCAGCTTATGGAAACCGGGACTAGCGGGCCTTAATGAGCAGTTCTTC.

By share, this clone counts as large. The chain joins TRBV7-2 to TRBJ1-2; D remains ambiguous. Trimming took off 2 bases at V and 3 bases at J, with 7 bases between the two ends. Per the germline V gene, CDR1 is SGHTA and CDR2 is FQGNSA. The CDR3 is 13 amino acids. This CDR3 reads CASSLYMDYGYTF. The DNA for the CDR3 is TGTGCCAGCAGCTTATACATGGACTATGGCTACACCTTC.

The chain joins TRBV12-3 or TRBV12-4 to TRBJ2-7; D not resolved. CDR3 length equals 12 residues. Trimming cost V 5 bases and J 4 bases, with 9 bases left between them. This chain's CDR3 is CASSLTSYEQYF. The CDR3 region has the DNA TGTGCCAGCAGTCTGACATCATACGAGCAGTACTTC.

The chain recombines TRBV6-5 with TRBJ1-5; D not resolved. Germline CDR1 is MNHEY and CDR2 is SVGAGI. Trimming shortened V by 5 bases and J by 6 bases, and 14 bases separated the two germline ends. The CDR3 consists of 14 residues. The CDR3 loop reads CASSNIGVGQPQHF. The CDR3 DNA reads TGTGCCAGCAGTAATATCGGGGTGGGTCAGCCCCAGCATTTT.